These 32 T cell receptor beta chains were all obtained from the same sample, sequenced in a study of CD4 T cell repertoires in COVID-19. Only in-frame clones appear in the TCRdb table, and some are missing; sequencing was by immunoSEQ multiplex PCR. The table records about 75,000 clones, roughly four fifths of them present only once. The sample here was CD4+ T cells from peripheral blood, taken after recovery from COVID-19. The origin of the receptors is a human donor who had COVID-19.

The chain employs TRBV5-6 and TRBJ2-3; TRBD1 or TRBD2 may be the D gene (5 bases each). The length of the CDR3 is 17 residues. Looked up from germline, CDR1 is SGHDT and CDR2 is YYEEEE. V dropped 2 bases and J dropped 2 bases, with 18 bases sitting between them. Here the CDR3 reads CASSFLGRDPVTDTQYF. The DNA for the CDR3 is TGTGCCAGCAGCTTTTTAGGACGGGACCCAGTCACAGATACGCAGTATTTT. The full variable domain, in which reference TRBV5-6 and TRBJ2-3 provide the parts outside the CDR3, is DAGVTQSPTHLIKTRGQQVTLRCSPKSGHDTVSWYQQALGQGPQFIFQYYEEEERQRGNFPDRFSGHQFPNYSSELNVNALLLGDSALYLCASSFLGRDPVTDTQYFGPGTRLTVL.

This clone was detected only a few times. V usage is TRBV2 and J usage is TRBJ1-2; 7 nucleotides align to TRBD1. This CDR3 contains 14 residues. Germline CDR1 is SNHLY and CDR2 is FYNNEI. V shed 6 bases and J 4 bases; nucleotides not matched to a gene: 8. The CDR3 DNA is TGTGCCAGCAGCGACCCAGGGGGTCGCTATGGCTACACCTTC. Its translation: CASSDPGGRYGYTF. The full variable domain, completed using reference TRBV2 and TRBJ1-2, is EPEVTQTPSHQVTQMGQEVILRCVPISNHLYFYWYRQILGQKVEFLVSFYNNEISEKSEIFDDQFSVERPDGSNFTLKIRSTKLEDSAMYFCASSDPGGRYGYTFGSGTRLTVV.

This chain joins TRBV7-2 and TRBJ2-7; D remains ambiguous. V dropped 1 base and J dropped 2 bases, with 12 bases sitting between them. In germline, CDR1 is SGHTA, CDR2 FQGNSA. This CDR3 comprises 15 residues. This CDR3 reads CASSLGTTVAYEQYF. DNA for the CDR3: TGTGCCAGCAGCTTAGGTACTACCGTTGCCTACGAGCAGTACTTC.

The genes are TRBV28 and TRBJ2-6; 12 bases line up with TRBD1. J gave up 2 bases and V 4 bases, and 3 bases lay outside the gene matches. The CDR3 is 17 amino acids. The germline gives CDR1 MDHEN, CDR2 SYDVKM. The CDR3 bases are TGTGCCAGCAGTTCGGGACAGGGGGCTCCTGGGGCCAACGTCCTGACTTTC. Its translation is CASSSGQGAPGANVLTF.

The CDR3 region has the DNA TGTGCCAGCAGCTTAGCCGGACCGCAGTACTTC. Translated: CASSLAGPQYF. This sequence joins TRBV11-2 and TRBJ2-5; D not certain. Germline V gives CDR1 SGHAT, CDR2 FQNNGV. The CDR3 consists of 11 residues. V was cut by 1 base and J by 11 bases, with 8 bases left in between.

V is TRBV7-2 and J is TRBJ2-4, with D perhaps TRBD2 (6 bases). V shed 1 base and J shed 8 bases, with 12 bases lying between them. Germline V gene lookup returns CDR1 SGHTA and CDR2 FQGNSA. This CDR3 is built from 14 residues. CDR3 protein: CASSLVGGADIQYF. The DNA of the CDR3 is TGTGCCAGCAGCTTAGTGGGCGGGGCGGACATTCAGTACTTC.

This clone has more than one count but fewer than ten. This rearrangement joins TRBV23-1 to TRBJ1-3; D ambiguous. TRBV23-1 belongs to the ORF category, with a function that is uncertain. V was trimmed by 3 bases and J by 0 bases, leaving 15 bases between them. The CDR3 is 17 residues long. In DNA form, the CDR3 reads TGCGCCAGCAGTCACCTTTGCCTGGCGTTCTCTGGAAACACCATATATTTT. It is translated as CASSHLCLAFSGNTIYF.

This clone came up a few times. The chain links TRBV28 to TRBJ2-3; D not certain. The germline V gene encodes CDR1 MDHEN and CDR2 SYDVKM. Trimming stripped 6 bases from V and 1 base from J, with 17 bases between. The CDR3 length is 16 residues. CDR3 bases: TGTGCCAGCAGCCCCCGCCCGGATACTCGCACAGATACGCAGTATTTT. Translation gives CASSPRPDTRTDTQYF.

The chain combines TRBV18 with TRBJ1-3; D is uncertain. Germline V gene sequence: CDR1 KGHSH, CDR2 LQKENI. V lost 2 bases, J lost 0 bases, and 2 bases lay in between. This CDR3 is 13 amino acids long. CDR3 nucleotides: TGTGCCAGCTCACCAAACTCTGGAAACACCATATATTTT. Protein product: CASSPNSGNTIYF. Combining the CDR3 with reference TRBV18 and TRBJ1-3 gives the whole variable domain NAGVMQNPRHLVRRRGQEARLRCSPMKGHSHVYWYRQLPEEGLKFMVYLQKENIIDESGMPKERFSAEFPKEGPSILRIQQVVRGDSAAYFCASSPNSGNTIYFGEGSWLTVV.

The chain uses TRBV30 and TRBJ2-1; TRBD1 might be the D (5 bases). This CDR3 is 13 amino acids long. The germline V and J ends were trimmed by 5 bases and 9 bases, with 17 bases remaining between them. From germline, CDR1 is GTSNPN and CDR2 SVGIG (reference sequence). CDR3 region: CAWVQQVLGEQFF. CDR3 sequence (DNA): TGTGCCTGGGTGCAACAGGTTCTTGGTGAGCAGTTCTTC. Combining the CDR3 with reference TRBV30 and TRBJ2-1 gives the whole variable domain SQTIHQWPATLVQPVGSPLSLECTVEGTSNPNLYWYRQAAGRGLQLLFYSVGIGQISSEVPQNLSASRPQDRQFILSSKKLLLSDSGFYLCAWVQQVLGEQFFGPGTRLTVL.

The count of this clone is one. The CDR3, as DNA: TGTGCCTGGAGTCGGGGACAGGGGGGTGGAAACACCATATATTTT. Translated, it gives CAWSRGQGGGNTIYF. V gene TRBV30 combines with J gene TRBJ1-3; 11 nucleotides align to TRBD1. Germline V CDR1 and CDR2: GTSNPN, SVGIG (reference sequence). The ends lost 2 bases at V and 3 bases at J; junction bases unmatched: 3. CDR3 size: 15 residues.

The chain is built from TRBV6-2 or TRBV6-3 and TRBJ2-2; D assignment may be TRBD1 or TRBD2 (5 bases each). Deletions cut 6 bases from V and 1 base from J, with 9 bases between. The V gene's germline CDR1 is MNHEY and CDR2 SVGEGT. The CDR3 extends over 14 amino acids. CDR3 loop: CASSRAGNTGELFF. The DNA of the CDR3 is TGTGCCAGCAGCAGGGCGGGGAACACCGGGGAGCTGTTTTTT.

The rearrangement uses TRBV7-2 and TRBJ2-2; D ambiguous. There are 13 residues in the CDR3. V shed 3 bases and J shed 0 bases, with 2 bases lying between them. Germline-derived CDR1 and CDR2 are SGHTA and FQGNSA. CDR3 region: CASSFANTGELFF. DNA of the CDR3: TGTGCCAGCAGCTTTGCGAACACCGGGGAGCTGTTTTTT.

The CDR3 nucleotides are TGTGCCAGCAGATCGCCGGGACAGGGGGCTTCACCCCTCCACTTT. Amino acid sequence: CASRSPGQGASPLHF. This sequence joins TRBV27 and TRBJ1-6, with 12 nucleotides matching TRBD1. CDR3 length: 15 amino acids. CDR1 MNHEY and CDR2 SMNVEV come from the germline V gene (reference sequence). V was pared by 6 bases and J by 9 bases, with 6 bases of the junction left unmatched.

Points on this clone: The same CDR3 arises from other DNA sequences in this sample as well. J is TRBJ2-3 and V is TRBV5-1; 8 bases are a match to TRBD2. Germline V gives CDR1 SGHRS, CDR2 YFSETQ. CDR3 size: 16 residues. Unmatched junction bases numbered 3, after V lost 0 bases and J lost 0 bases. CDR3 sequence: CASSLGSGASTDTQYF. The DNA for the CDR3 is TGCGCCAGCAGCTTGGGTAGCGGGGCCAGCACAGATACGCAGTATTTT. The full variable domain, with the rest looked up from reference TRBV5-1 and TRBJ2-3, is KAGVTQTPRYLIKTRGQQVTLSCSPISGHRSVSWYQQTPGQGLQFLFEYFSETQRNKGNFPGRFSGRQFSNSRSEMNVSTLELGDSALYLCASSLGSGASTDTQYFGPGTRLTVL.

This clone was detected only a few times. CDR3 in amino acids: CASSVAPGGDTGELFF. CDR3 nucleotides: TGTGCCAGCAGCGTAGCTCCAGGAGGGGACACCGGGGAGCTGTTTTTT. The chain links TRBV9 to TRBJ2-2; D is possibly TRBD2 (6 bases). Germline loops: CDR1 SGDLS, CDR2 YYNGEE. The CDR3 covers 16 residues. Trimming left V 0 bases short and J 3 bases short, with 12 bases between.

The chain joins TRBV21-1 to TRBJ2-1; the table assigns TRBD2, which was not confirmed against the DNA. TRBV21-1 is described as a pseudogene. This CDR3 is 11 amino acids long. CDR3: CASAIRNEQFF. In nucleotides, the CDR3 is TGTGCCAGCGCTATCCGCAATGAGCAGTTCTTC.

The chain's CDR3 is CASSLNPTSYEQYF. CDR3 nucleotide sequence: TGTGCCAGCAGTCTTAATCCGACGTCCTACGAGCAGTACTTC. The chain links TRBV7-2 to TRBJ2-7, with D unclear. V was pared by 6 bases and J by 1 base, with 13 bases between. The CDR3 is 14 amino acids. The germline V gene has CDR1 SGHTA and CDR2 FQGNSA.

The chain couples TRBV6-5 to TRBJ1-1; no clear D gene. Germline V gene data show CDR1 as MNHEY and CDR2 as SVGAGI. Between the trimmed V and J ends, which lost 6 bases and 5 bases, there was a span of 19 bases. This CDR3 spans 15 amino acids. The CDR3 bases are TGTGCCAGCAGCCAATTAGCCCGGGGAGCGACTGAAGCTTTCTTT. Translating gives CASSQLARGATEAFF.

The gene calls are TRBV4-2 and TRBJ2-1; the match to TRBD2 covers 8 bases. This CDR3 is 17 amino acids long. In germline, CDR1 is LGHNA, CDR2 YNFKEQ. J was trimmed by 1 base and V by 0 bases; bases with no gene match: 5. This CDR3 reads CASSQDLGGASYNEQFF. The CDR3 nucleotides are TGTGCCAGCAGCCAAGATCTCGGGGGGGCATCCTACAATGAGCAGTTCTTC.

The sample holds one count of this clone. The DNA of the CDR3 is TGTGCCAGCAGCTTAGCTTGGGGACTAGCGGAGCAGTACTTC. Translated, it gives CASSLAWGLAEQYF. The gene calls are TRBV7-2 and TRBJ2-7, with 10 bases matching TRBD2. This CDR3 region has 14 residues. Germline V CDR1 and CDR2: SGHTA, FQGNSA. V lost 0 bases to trimming and J lost 7 bases; unmatched junction nucleotides: 3. The variable domain in full, completed from reference TRBV7-2 and TRBJ2-7, reads GAGVSQSPSNKVTEKGKDVELRCDPISGHTALYWYRQSLGQGLEFLIYFQGNSAPDKSGLPSDRFSAERTGGSVSTLTIQRTQQEDSAVYLCASSLAWGLAEQYFGPGTRLTVT.

The chain employs TRBV2 and TRBJ2-7; possibly TRBD2 for D (6 bases). Trimming pared 4 bases from V and 3 bases from J, leaving 13 bases between. The germline V gene has CDR1 SNHLY and CDR2 FYNNEI. This CDR3 is 14 amino acids long. The CDR3 region is CASSGVGGNYEQYF. CDR3 DNA sequence: TGTGCCAGCAGTGGGGTCGGAGGGAACTACGAGCAGTACTTC.

The chain links TRBV27 to TRBJ2-1, with a weak D call TRBD1 (5 bases). Germline V gene lookup returns CDR1 MNHEY and CDR2 SMNVEV (reference sequence). Deletions cut 5 bases from V and 14 bases from J, with 19 bases between. This CDR3 region has 13 residues. For the CDR3, the DNA is TGTGCCAGCAGTGGAACTTTGGACACCCTCAAGTTCTTC. Protein: CASSGTLDTLKFF.

The gene calls are TRBV5-1 and TRBJ2-7; the match to TRBD2 covers 9 bases. CDR1 and CDR2 (germline): SGHRS, YFSETQ. The junction had 4 bases not matched to a gene; V was cut back by 0 bases and J by 3 bases. The CDR3 runs 15 residues. CDR3 sequence reads: CASSLELAGNYEQYF. For the CDR3, the DNA is TGCGCCAGCAGCTTGGAACTAGCGGGTAACTACGAGCAGTACTTC.

This chain links TRBV11-1 with TRBJ2-2; the D gene is possibly TRBD2 (6 bases). Germline assignment: CDR1 SGHAT and CDR2 FQDESV (reference sequence). The germline V and J ends were trimmed by 5 bases and 2 bases, with 15 bases remaining between them. The CDR3 is 16 residues long. CDR3 amino acids: CASSAPRDLNTGELFF. The CDR3 DNA is TGTGCCAGCAGCGCACCCCGGGACTTAAACACCGGGGAGCTGTTTTTT.

V is TRBV19 and J is TRBJ2-7, with 9 nucleotides matching TRBD1. Unmatched junction bases numbered 10, after V lost 3 bases and J lost 7 bases. The CDR3 consists of 15 residues. In germline, CDR1 is LNHDA, CDR2 SQIVND (reference sequence). This chain's CDR3 is CASSIQIQGAGEQYF. CDR3 bases: TGTGCCAGTAGTATTCAGATACAGGGGGCGGGGGAGCAGTACTTC.

The chain has TRBV10-2 and TRBJ1-6, with D unclear. The CDR3 loop spans 13 amino acids. The germline V gene has CDR1 WSHSY and CDR2 SAAADI. V was shortened by 5 bases and J by 8 bases, with 10 bases between the two germline ends. CDR3 loop: CASSSRWDSPLHF. The CDR3 nucleotides are TGCGCCAGCAGTAGTCGTTGGGATTCACCCCTCCACTTT.

The V gene is TRBV3-1 (or the pseudogene TRBV3-2), the J gene TRBJ2-2; perhaps TRBD1 as D (6 bases). The CDR3 covers 16 residues. V gave up 6 bases and J gave up 6 bases, with 20 bases separating them. From germline, CDR1 is LGHDT and CDR2 YNNKEL (reference sequence). Written as DNA, the CDR3 is TGTGCCAGCAGTCGGCAGGGACAAACGGGGTCCGGGGAGCTGTTTTTT. Translating gives CASSRQGQTGSGELFF.

This clone has more than one count but fewer than ten. This rearrangement joins TRBV6-2 or TRBV6-3 to TRBJ2-6; D possibly corresponds to TRBD1 (5 bases). The CDR3 has 17 amino acids. Germline V gene data show CDR1 as MNHEY and CDR2 as SVGEGT. V was pared by 2 bases and J by 0 bases, with 11 bases between. CDR3 sequence reads: CASSYGAAFSGANVLTF. The DNA of the CDR3 is TGTGCCAGCAGTTACGGGGCGGCTTTCTCTGGGGCCAACGTCCTGACTTTC.

The J gene is TRBJ2-3, the V gene TRBV2, with D maybe TRBD1 (5 bases). V was pared by 8 bases and J by 6 bases, with 12 bases between. The CDR3 has 12 amino acids. The V gene's germline CDR1 is SNHLY and CDR2 FYNNEI. DNA of the CDR3: TGTGCCAGCTCCGGACAATGGGATACGCAGTATTTT. Amino acid sequence: CASSGQWDTQYF.

In its sample, this clone was seen once. The chain recombines TRBV5-1 with TRBJ1-5, with D maybe TRBD1 (6 bases). This CDR3 comprises 16 residues. From germline, CDR1 is SGHRS and CDR2 YFSETQ. V lost 7 bases, J lost 0 bases, and 17 bases lay in between. The CDR3 here is CASLEWDTYSNQPQHF. In nucleotides, the CDR3 is TGCGCCAGCTTGGAATGGGACACGTATAGCAATCAGCCCCAGCATTTT.

The genes are TRBV5-1 and TRBJ2-2; no clear D gene. The CDR3 is made up of 13 amino acids. Germline V gene lookup returns CDR1 SGHRS and CDR2 YFSETQ. Between the trimmed V and J ends, which lost 3 bases and 7 bases, there was a span of 10 bases. CDR3 protein: CASSSQDFGELFF. Written as DNA, the CDR3 is TGCGCCAGCAGCTCGCAGGATTTCGGGGAGCTGTTTTTT.